Shown below are 10 T cell receptor beta chains from a single sample sequenced in a study of OX40 agonist ivuxolimab in advanced cancers. Using immunoSEQ multiplex PCR, the repertoire was profiled, and TCRdb retains in-frame clones only, with some absent. The sample lists tens of thousands of clones, about 93% occurring once. Sequencing was performed on CD4+ or CD8+ T cells sorted from blood, taken in a trial of the OX40 agonist ivuxolimab. The receptor source for this set is an adult with an advanced solid tumor such as melanoma, head and neck, liver or kidney cancer.

The DNA of the CDR3 is TGTGCCAGCAGTGGTGCGGGACCCGTCAACGAGCAGTACTTC. Protein: CASSGAGPVNEQYF. The chain uses TRBV2 and TRBJ2-5; a possible D gene is TRBD2 (6 bases). The J call may not be correct, given that the DNA end is closer to TRBJ2-7. There are 14 residues in the CDR3. Per the germline V gene, CDR1 is SNHLY and CDR2 is FYNNEI.

This rearrangement joins TRBV4-3 to TRBJ1-2; 9 nucleotides agree with TRBD1. This CDR3 is 16 amino acids long. Germline V gives CDR1 LGHNA, CDR2 YSLEER. Trimming at V came to 3 bases and at J to 1 base, leaving 6 bases not matched to a gene. CDR3 amino acids: CASSQYRGRSNYGYTF. The CDR3, as DNA: TGCGCCAGCAGCCAGTACAGGGGGCGTAGTAACTATGGCTACACCTTC.

In the case of this clone: One junction end disagrees with the germline gene, perhaps due to a read error. The chain couples TRBV5-1 to TRBJ1-5, with TRBD1 as a possible D gene (5 bases). CDR1 and CDR2 (germline): SGHRS, YFSETQ. The CDR3 has 16 amino acids. CDR3: CASSLDDSYSNQPQHF. The CDR3 region has the DNA TGCGCCAGCAGTTTGGACGACAGCTATAGCAATCAGCCCCAGCATTTT.

The chain links TRBV7-9 to TRBJ2-7, with no clear D. Germline V gives CDR1 SEHNR, CDR2 FQNEAQ (reference sequence). V was trimmed by 5 bases and J by 6 bases, leaving 11 bases between them. This CDR3 spans 12 amino acids. The CDR3 bases are TGTGCCAGCAGCCTCCGTCCGCCCGAGCAGTACTTC. This gives the protein CASSLRPPEQYF.

The rearrangement joins TRBV7-9 to TRBJ1-2, with D perhaps TRBD1 (5 bases). CDR3 size: 16 residues. Germline V gene sequence: CDR1 SEHNR, CDR2 FQNEAQ (reference sequence). Trimming left V 5 bases short and J 5 bases short, with 21 bases between. The CDR3 nucleotides read TGTGCCAGCAGCGAACCCGGGACGGAGAGGCTGTATGGCTACACCTTC. Its protein product is CASSEPGTERLYGYTF.

V and J are TRBV28 and TRBJ2-7; D is uncertain. The CDR3 loop spans 12 amino acids. Trimming stripped 3 bases from V and 6 bases from J, with 9 bases between. The germline V gene encodes CDR1 MDHEN and CDR2 SYDVKM. CDR3 region: CASSFHRAEQYF. The CDR3 nucleotides are TGTGCCAGCAGTTTTCACCGGGCCGAGCAGTACTTC. Looking up the rest from reference TRBV28 and TRBJ2-7 gives the full variable domain: DVKVTQSSRYLVKRTGEKVFLECVQDMDHENMFWYRQDPGLGLRLIYFSYDVKMKEKGDIPEGYSVSREKKERFSLILESASTNQTSMYLCASSFHRAEQYFGPGTRLTVT.

The chain is built from TRBV6-5 and TRBJ2-1; 7 nucleotides line up with TRBD1. The junction had 7 bases not matched to a gene; V was cut back by 5 bases and J by 6 bases. The CDR3 spans 14 residues. Germline V gene data show CDR1 as MNHEY and CDR2 as SVGAGI. The CDR3 sequence: CASSLITGANEQFF. In DNA form, the CDR3 reads TGTGCCAGCAGTCTAATTACAGGGGCCAATGAGCAGTTCTTC.

This clone was found a few times. Germline is not matched at one junction end, which may reflect a read error. The rearrangement joins TRBV15 to TRBJ1-5, with 8 bases fitting TRBD1. The CDR3 runs to 13 residues. The germline CDR1 and CDR2 sequences are LNHNV and YYDKDF (reference sequence). The CDR3 DNA is TGTGCCACCAGCGGAGACAGGGGCCCGCCCCAGCATTTT. Its translation is CATSGDRGPPQHF. The complete variable domain, with remaining parts taken from reference TRBV15 and TRBJ1-5, reads DAMVIQNPRYQVTQFGKPVTLSCSQTLNHNVMYWYQQKSSQAPKLLFHYYDKDFNNEADTPDNFQSRRPNTSFCFLDIRSPGLGDTAMYLCATSGDRGPPQHFGDGTRLSIL.

V gene TRBV6-5 combines with J gene TRBJ1-1; D is ambiguous. This CDR3 contains 15 residues. Trimming shortened V by 2 bases and J by 4 bases, and 14 bases separated the two germline ends. Germline V CDR1 and CDR2: MNHEY, SVGAGI. CDR3 sequence (DNA): TGTGCCAGCAGTTACACCCGTGGGGTGCGCACTGAAGCTTTCTTT. Translating it yields CASSYTRGVRTEAFF.

CDR3 in DNA: TGTGCCAGCAGGAGAGATACGCAGTATTTT. Residues: CASRRDTQYF. The chain joins TRBV6-5 to TRBJ2-3; no firm D call. The length of the CDR3 is 10 residues. Trimming removed 6 bases from V and 5 bases from J, with 3 bases in between. CDR1 MNHEY and CDR2 SVGAGI come from the germline V gene.